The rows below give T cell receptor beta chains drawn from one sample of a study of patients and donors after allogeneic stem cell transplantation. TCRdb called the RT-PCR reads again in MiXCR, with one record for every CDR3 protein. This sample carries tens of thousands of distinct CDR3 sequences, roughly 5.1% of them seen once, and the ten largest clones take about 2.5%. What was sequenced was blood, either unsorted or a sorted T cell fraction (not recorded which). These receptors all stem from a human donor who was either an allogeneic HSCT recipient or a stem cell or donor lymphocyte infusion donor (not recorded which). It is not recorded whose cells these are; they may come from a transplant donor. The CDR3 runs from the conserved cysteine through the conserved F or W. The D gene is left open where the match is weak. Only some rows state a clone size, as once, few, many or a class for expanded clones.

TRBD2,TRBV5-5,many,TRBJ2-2,CASSLGLAGGANTGELFF,TGTGCCAGCAGCTTGGGACTAGCGGGGGGCGCGAACACCGGGGAGCTGTTTTTT
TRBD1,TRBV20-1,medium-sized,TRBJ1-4,CSAGDRVREKLFF,TGCAGTGCTGGGGACAGGGTACGGGAAAAACTGTTTTTT
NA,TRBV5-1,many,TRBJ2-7,CASSLAGSRVYEQYF,TGCGCCAGCAGCTTGGCCGGATCCCGGGTTTACGAGCAGTACTTC
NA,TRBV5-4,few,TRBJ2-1,CASSFLGPYNEQFF,TGTGCCAGCAGCTTCTTGGGGCCCTACAATGAGCAGTTCTTC
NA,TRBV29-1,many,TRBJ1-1,CSGAGTSGAYTEAFF,TGCAGCGGTGCCGGGACCTCGGGGGCCTACACTGAAGCTTTCTTT
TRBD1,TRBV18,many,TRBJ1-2,CASSPGTVYGYTF,TGTGCCAGCTCACCCGGGACAGTTTATGGCTACACCTTC
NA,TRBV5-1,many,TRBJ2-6,CASSFGSAYSGANVLTF,TGCGCCAGCAGCTTTGGTAGCGCATACTCTGGGGCCAACGTCCTGACTTTC
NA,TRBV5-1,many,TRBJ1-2,CASSSEPGSAGGYTF,TGCGCCAGCAGTTCGGAACCTGGGTCAGCGGGAGGCTACACCTTC
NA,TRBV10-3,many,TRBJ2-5,CAISGGQGETQYF,TGTGCCATCAGTGGGGGCCAGGGGGAGACCCAGTACTTC
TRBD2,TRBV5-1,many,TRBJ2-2,CASSPGLADMGGELFF,TGCGCCAGCAGCCCGGGACTAGCGGACATGGGAGGGGAGCTGTTTTTT
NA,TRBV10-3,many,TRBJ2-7,CAISAQTAAYEQYF,TGTGCCATCAGTGCCCAAACCGCCGCCTACGAGCAGTACTTC
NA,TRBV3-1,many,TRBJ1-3,CASSPSRTGNTIYF,TGTGCCAGCAGCCCCAGTAGGACTGGAAACACCATATATTTT
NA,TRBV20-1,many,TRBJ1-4,CSARVDSGATNEKLFF,TGCAGTGCTAGAGTGGACTCAGGGGCAACTAATGAAAAACTGTTTTTT
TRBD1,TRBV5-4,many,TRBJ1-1,CASSIGQGPEAFF,TGTGCCAGCAGCATCGGACAGGGCCCTGAAGCTTTCTTT
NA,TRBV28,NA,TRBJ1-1,CASSLWSRMNTEAFF,TGTGCCAGCAGTTTATGGTCCCGGATGAACACTGAAGCTTTCTTT
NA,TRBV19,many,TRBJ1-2,CASGAGLGLSGYTF,TGTGCCAGTGGGGCCGGACTGGGCCTTTCGGGCTACACCTTC
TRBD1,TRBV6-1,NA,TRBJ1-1,CASRTRTGMNTEAFF,TGTGCCAGCAGGACCCGGACAGGGATGAACACTGAAGCTTTCTTT
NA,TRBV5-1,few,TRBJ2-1,CASSLIVGRVSYNEQFF,TGCGCCAGCAGCTTGATCGTCGGTAGGGTCTCCTACAATGAGCAGTTCTTC
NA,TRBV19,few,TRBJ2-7,CASSIDGSYEQYF,TGTGCCAGTAGTATCGACGGGTCCTACGAGCAGTACTTC
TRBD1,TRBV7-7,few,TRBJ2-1,CASSPGQGAGNEQFF,TGTGCCAGCAGCCCGGGACAGGGGGCGGGCAATGAGCAGTTCTTC
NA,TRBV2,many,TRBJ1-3,CATHRVSPSDTIYF,TGTGCCACCCACAGGGTTTCCCCTTCGGACACCATATATTTT
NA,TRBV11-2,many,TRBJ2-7,CASSLSRGPEYEQYF,TGTGCCAGCAGCTTATCCCGGGGGCCGGAGTACGAGCAGTACTTC
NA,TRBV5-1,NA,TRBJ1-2,CASSTGDIHSYGYTF,TGCGCCAGCAGCACTGGGGACATACACTCCTATGGCTACACCTTC
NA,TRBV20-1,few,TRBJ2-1,CSAPGTREQFF,TGCAGTGCTCCCGGGACCAGAGAGCAGTTCTTC
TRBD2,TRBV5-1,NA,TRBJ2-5,CASSLATVGSGGEEETQYF,TGCGCCAGCAGCTTGGCCACGGTGGGTAGCGGGGGAGAGGAGGAGACCCAGTACTTC
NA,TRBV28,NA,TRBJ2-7,CASSPHLGFGEQYF,TGTGCCAGCAGTCCCCACTTAGGATTCGGAGAGCAGTACTTC
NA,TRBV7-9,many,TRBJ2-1,CASSYYPTPHNEQFF,TGTGCCAGCAGTTATTACCCAACCCCGCACAATGAGCAGTTCTTC
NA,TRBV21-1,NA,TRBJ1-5,CASSRGYPNQPQHF,TGTGCCAGCAGCAGGGGCTACCCCAATCAGCCCCAGCATTTT